Here is one TCR beta chain with its context. Its target is not known. This entry is derived from a study of shared clonotypes between healthy human individuals. Study outcomes and limitations: Generally, naive subsets (rather than memory subsets) showed larger estimated richness. A handful of donors shared approximately 5% of their naive CD4 clonotypes.

Naivety among CD8 cells was defined by CD45RO negativity and positive CCR7 selection, thereby excluding terminally differentiated effector memory CD45RA+ cells. The authors split each subset's genomic DNA evenly across several immunoSEQ plates. The assay was immunoSEQ multiplex PCR, and TCRdb's table has in-frame clones only and misses some. The sample contains about 1,900,000 clones, over 85% of which appear only once. Sequences were obtained from naive CD8+ T cells sorted from blood. The TCR originated in a man between 18 and 35 years old in good health.

Here the CDR3 DNA reads TGTGCCATCAGTCAAGACAGTGGTCGAGAGACCCAGTACTTC. Translation: CAISQDSGRETQYF. The chain uses TRBV10-3 and TRBJ2-5; weak D call: TRBD1 (5 bases). V was cut by 5 bases and J by 4 bases, with 14 bases left in between. Germline V gene sequence: CDR1 ENHRY, CDR2 SYGVKD. The CDR3 contains 14 residues.